Below, one T cell receptor (beta chain) is given with its context. Unsorted samples drew genomic DNA from 90 million or so PBMCs. As handled by the study authors: There were no quality scores in the junction-only immunoSEQ sequences, so filtering differed. The repertoire was sequenced with immunoSEQ multiplex PCR; TCRdb's copy has only in-frame clones and lacks some. Clonal size and the V and J genes are those of that table, whereas D and trimming came from the DNA. The table shows about 480,000 clones, with roughly 78% occurring only once. The data belong to a study of shared clonotypes between healthy human individuals. CDR1 is KGHSH, CDR2 LQKENI, per germline. V lost 2 bases to trimming and J lost 7 bases, with 12 bases between them. The CDR3 covers 14 residues.

The sample taken for sequencing was PBMCs. The TCR comes from a woman in her 40s in good health. Some clones in this sample may be carry-over from other donors' samples. This chain connects TRBV18 to TRBJ2-1, with D perhaps TRBD1 or TRBD2 (5 bases each). CDR3 sequence: CASSPKGPGNEQFF. The CDR3 nucleotides read TGTGCCAGCTCACCAAAGGGGCCGGGGAATGAGCAGTTCTTC.